The source of this T cell receptor (beta chain) is a study of CD8 T cells in ankylosing spondylitis. Whole-study results and caveats: There was a TCR beta motif, made of several highly homologous variants, that appeared characteristic of ankylosing spondylitis blood.

This clonotype came up a few times. What it recognizes is unknown. TCRdb processed the 5' RACE reads anew with MiXCR; each CDR3 protein has one entry. The sample holds about 400,000 distinct CDR3 sequences; 20% are singletons and the top ten take over 10%. V lost 6 bases to trimming and J lost 5 bases; unmatched junction nucleotides: 8. The CDR3 has 14 amino acids. The specimen sequenced was blood, either unsorted or a sorted T cell fraction (not recorded which). The sequence derives from a male donor with ankylosing spondylitis or in good health (not recorded which). The chain recombines TRBV12-3 or TRBV12-4 with TRBJ2-7; TRBD2 matches at 9 bases. The CDR3 spells CASSTAGGLHEQYF. In nucleotides, the CDR3 is TGTGCCAGCAGCACCGCGGGGGGGCTACACGAGCAGTACTTC.